This T cell receptor beta chain was sequenced for a study of T cells in tuberculosis (dated by TCRdb to 2017 to 2018). For context, the study as a whole: To characterize T cells specific for the mycobacterial lipid antigen glucose monomycolate (GMM), the study used CD1B tetramers together with high-throughput TCR immunosequencing. IGRA-negative adolescents, IGRA-positive adolescents with latent tuberculosis and adults with active tuberculosis, nine to ten per group, were compared in a South African clinical cohort. Overall results and qualifications from the work: The smaller NN-distances in active tuberculosis patients were driven in part by shorter CDR3-alpha lengths, while the difference seen for TCR-beta was not statistically significant. With the diverse GMM-specific repertoire as input, a classifier achieved 85% to 90% accuracy (AUROC around 0.93), whereas GEM motif frequencies as input gave roughly 70% accuracy. Which clinical samples got chosen depended on the availability of cryopreserved specimens, and the active tuberculosis cases were adults, whereas the controls were adolescents. Active tuberculosis TCR-alpha repertoires showed smaller mean NN-distances to GMM-specific TCRs than IGRA-negative controls, suggesting clonal expansion of these TCRs.

The immunoSEQ multiplex PCR assay was used to generate TCR libraries, with TCR-beta and/or TCR-alpha/delta assays applied to each sample. The amplified TCR libraries were sequenced using the Illumina high-throughput platform. The paper's processing steps were these. Clustering and dimensionality reduction relied on pairwise TCRdist distances among GMM-specific receptors from T cells that were either sorted ex vivo or expanded in vitro. Each clinical repertoire received a mean NN-distance score, defined as the average TCRdist to the nearest 10% of tetramer-positive reference sequences. GEM TCR motif frequency was calculated as the fraction of unique TCRs that matched known GEM sequences by V/J usage and CDR3 length. Active tuberculosis was classified by linear discriminant analysis with leave-one-out cross-validation, implemented in scikit-learn. As stored in TCRdb, this immuneACCESS dataset retains in-frame rearrangements with V and J assigned. A fraction of the clones does not appear; measured against another copy, unresolved V genes explain less than half of the discrepancy, and the remainder lacks a known reason. From that table come the V and J calls and clone size; the DNA was used to work out D and trimming. In this sample the table shows some 34,000 clones, 95% to 97% of which occur a single time. The leading ten clones occupy approximately 6.2% of the sample.

At study entry, a tuberculin skin test and the QuantiFERON-TB GOLD In-Tube IGRA were used to screen adolescents for latent tuberculosis infection. Immunosequencing of unsorted cryopreserved PBMC covered, on average, around 100,000 T cells per clinical donor. Eleven high schools in the Worcester region of the Western Cape, South Africa, served as enrollment sites for adolescents aged 12 to 18 years. About 10 M. tuberculosis-infected adolescents and roughly ten uninfected adolescents were selected, with the two groups matched for age and sex. For the adolescents, PBMC were isolated by density centrifugation from freshly drawn heparinized blood and then cryopreserved. This clone was detected once. Its recognized antigen is unknown. No base-level quality is on record; no much larger clone is a single base apart. Sequences were obtained from PBMCs. This sequence originates from a donor aged 5-35 years with latent tuberculosis or without tuberculosis infection.

The nucleotides read TGTGCCGGCCGGGGGGGGTTAGGTGAAAAACTGTTTTTT. Its protein is CAGRGGLGEKLFF. Recombination joined TRBV28 with TRBJ1-4; perhaps TRBD1 is the D gene, with 5 bases matching. Deletion took 11 bases off V and 7 bases off J, with a span of 17 bases between the germline ends. The CDR3 sequence holds 13 residues, the cysteine and phenylalanine included. Only the CDR3 DNA stays, 39 bases, in frame from base 1. Reading the germline V gene gives CDR1 MDHEN and CDR2 SYDVKM.